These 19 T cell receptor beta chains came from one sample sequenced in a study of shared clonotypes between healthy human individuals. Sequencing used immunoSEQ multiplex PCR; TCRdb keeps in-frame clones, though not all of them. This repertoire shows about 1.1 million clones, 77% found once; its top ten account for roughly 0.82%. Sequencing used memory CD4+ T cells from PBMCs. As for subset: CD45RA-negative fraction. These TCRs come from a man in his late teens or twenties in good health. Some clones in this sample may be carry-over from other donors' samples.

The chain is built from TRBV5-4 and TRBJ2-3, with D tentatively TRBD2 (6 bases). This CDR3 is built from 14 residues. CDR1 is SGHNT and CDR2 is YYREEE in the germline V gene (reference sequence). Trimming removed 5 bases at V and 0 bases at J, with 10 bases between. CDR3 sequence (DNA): TGTGCCAGCAGTTGGGGGGACAGCACAGATACGCAGTATTTT. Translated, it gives CASSWGDSTDTQYF. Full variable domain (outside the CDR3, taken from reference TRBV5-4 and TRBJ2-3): ETGVTQSPTHLIKTRGQQVTLRCSSQSGHNTVSWYQQALGQGPQFIFQYYREEENGRGNFPPRFSGLQFPNYSSELNVNALELDDSALYLCASSWGDSTDTQYFGPGTRLTVL.

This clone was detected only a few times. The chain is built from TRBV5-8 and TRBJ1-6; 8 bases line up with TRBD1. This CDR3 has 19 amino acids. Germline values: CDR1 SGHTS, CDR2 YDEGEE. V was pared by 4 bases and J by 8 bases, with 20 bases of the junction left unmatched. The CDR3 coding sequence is TGTGCCAGCAGCCTGGGGCGGGGAATTCGGACAGGGTCCTATTCACCCCTCCACTTT. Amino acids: CASSLGRGIRTGSYSPLHF.

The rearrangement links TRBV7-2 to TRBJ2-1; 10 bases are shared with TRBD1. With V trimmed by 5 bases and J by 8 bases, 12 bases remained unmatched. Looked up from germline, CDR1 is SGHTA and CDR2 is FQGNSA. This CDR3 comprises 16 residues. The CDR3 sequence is CASSLSRDRGSDEQFF. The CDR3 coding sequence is TGTGCCAGCAGCCTTAGCCGGGACAGGGGTTCGGATGAGCAGTTCTTC. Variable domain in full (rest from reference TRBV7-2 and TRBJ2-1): GAGVSQSPSNKVTEKGKDVELRCDPISGHTALYWYRQSLGQGLEFLIYFQGNSAPDKSGLPSDRFSAERTGGSVSTLTIQRTQQEDSAVYLCASSLSRDRGSDEQFFGPGTRLTVL.

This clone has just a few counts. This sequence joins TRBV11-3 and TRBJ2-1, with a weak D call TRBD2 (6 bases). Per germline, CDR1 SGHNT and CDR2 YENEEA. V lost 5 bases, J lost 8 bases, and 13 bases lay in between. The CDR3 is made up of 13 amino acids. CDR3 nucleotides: TGTGCCAGCAGCCGCCGGGACTTCCATGAGCAGTTCTTC. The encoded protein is CASSRRDFHEQFF.

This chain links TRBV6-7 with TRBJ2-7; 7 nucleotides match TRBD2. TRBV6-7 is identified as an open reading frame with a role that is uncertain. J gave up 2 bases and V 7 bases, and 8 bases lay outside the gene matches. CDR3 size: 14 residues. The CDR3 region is CASTIRGEPYEQYF. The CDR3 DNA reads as TGTGCCAGCACTATTCGGGGGGAGCCCTACGAGCAGTACTTC.

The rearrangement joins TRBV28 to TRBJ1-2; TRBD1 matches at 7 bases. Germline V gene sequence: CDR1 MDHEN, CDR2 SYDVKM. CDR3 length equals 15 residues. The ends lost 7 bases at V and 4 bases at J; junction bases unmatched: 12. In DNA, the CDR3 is TGTGCCAGCAAGACCGGAGGGACAGAGGCCTATGGCTACACCTTC. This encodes CASKTGGTEAYGYTF.

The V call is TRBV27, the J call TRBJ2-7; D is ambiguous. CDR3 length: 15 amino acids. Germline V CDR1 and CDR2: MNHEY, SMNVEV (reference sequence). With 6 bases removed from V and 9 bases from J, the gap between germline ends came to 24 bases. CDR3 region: CASSGRAMGESAQYF. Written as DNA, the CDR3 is TGTGCCAGCAGCGGACGGGCGATGGGCGAGAGTGCGCAGTACTTC.

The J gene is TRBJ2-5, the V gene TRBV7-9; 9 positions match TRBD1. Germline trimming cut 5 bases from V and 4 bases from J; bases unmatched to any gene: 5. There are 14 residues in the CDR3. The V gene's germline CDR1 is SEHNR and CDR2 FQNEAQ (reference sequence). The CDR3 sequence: CASSAGQGLETQYF. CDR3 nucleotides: TGTGCCAGCAGCGCGGGACAGGGTCTAGAGACCCAGTACTTC.

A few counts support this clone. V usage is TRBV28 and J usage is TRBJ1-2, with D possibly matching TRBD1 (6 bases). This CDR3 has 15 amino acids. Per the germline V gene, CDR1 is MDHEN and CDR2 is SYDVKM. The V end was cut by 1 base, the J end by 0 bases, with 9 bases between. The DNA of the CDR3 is TGTGCCAGCAGTTTATCGGGACATACTAACTATGGCTACACCTTC. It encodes CASSLSGHTNYGYTF.

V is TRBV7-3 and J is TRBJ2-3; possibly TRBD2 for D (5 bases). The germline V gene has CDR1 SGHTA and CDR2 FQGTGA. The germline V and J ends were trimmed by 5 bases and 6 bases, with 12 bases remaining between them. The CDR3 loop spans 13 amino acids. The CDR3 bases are TGTGCCAGCAGCCGTAGTCCGGGGGATACGCAGTATTTT. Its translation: CASSRSPGDTQYF.

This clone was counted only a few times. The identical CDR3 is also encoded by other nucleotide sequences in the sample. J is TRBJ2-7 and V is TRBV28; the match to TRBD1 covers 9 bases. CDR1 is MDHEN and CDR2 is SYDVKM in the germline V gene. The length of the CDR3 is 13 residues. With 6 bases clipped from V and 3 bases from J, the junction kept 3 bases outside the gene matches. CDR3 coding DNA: TGTGCCAGCAGCCCGGGACAGGGCTACGAGCAGTACTTC. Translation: CASSPGQGYEQYF.

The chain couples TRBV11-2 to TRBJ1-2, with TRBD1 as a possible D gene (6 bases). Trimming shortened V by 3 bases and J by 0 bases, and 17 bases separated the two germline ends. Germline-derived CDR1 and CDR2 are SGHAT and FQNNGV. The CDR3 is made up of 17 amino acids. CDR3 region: CASSLNPMTGANYGYTF. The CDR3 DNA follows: TGTGCCAGCAGCTTGAACCCAATGACAGGAGCTAACTATGGCTACACCTTC.

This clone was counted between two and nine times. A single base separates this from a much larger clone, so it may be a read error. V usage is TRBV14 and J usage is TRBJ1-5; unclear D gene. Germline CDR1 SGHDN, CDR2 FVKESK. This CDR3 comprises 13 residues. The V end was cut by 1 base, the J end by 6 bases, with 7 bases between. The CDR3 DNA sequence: TGTGCCAGCAGCCAAGGGGATGGTCAGCCCCAGCATTTT. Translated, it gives CASSQGDGQPQHF.

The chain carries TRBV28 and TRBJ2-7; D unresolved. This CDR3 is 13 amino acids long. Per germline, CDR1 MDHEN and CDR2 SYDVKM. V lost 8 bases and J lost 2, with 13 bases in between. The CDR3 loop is CASGRVKPYEQYF. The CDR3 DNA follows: TGTGCCAGCGGCCGCGTAAAGCCCTACGAGCAGTACTTC. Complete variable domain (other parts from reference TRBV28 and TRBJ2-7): DVKVTQSSRYLVKRTGEKVFLECVQDMDHENMFWYRQDPGLGLRLIYFSYDVKMKEKGDIPEGYSVSREKKERFSLILESASTNQTSMYLCASGRVKPYEQYFGPGTRLTVT.

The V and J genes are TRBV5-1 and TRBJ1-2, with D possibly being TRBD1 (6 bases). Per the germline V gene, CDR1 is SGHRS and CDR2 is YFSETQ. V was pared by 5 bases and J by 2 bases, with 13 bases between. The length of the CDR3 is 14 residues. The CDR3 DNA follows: TGCGCCAGCAGACAGGGCGAGAGGAACTATGGCTACACCTTC. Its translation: CASRQGERNYGYTF.

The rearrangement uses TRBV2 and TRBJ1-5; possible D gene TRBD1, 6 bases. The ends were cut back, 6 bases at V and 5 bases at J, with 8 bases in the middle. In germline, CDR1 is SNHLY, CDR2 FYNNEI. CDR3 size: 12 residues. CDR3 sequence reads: CASRDSYQPQHF. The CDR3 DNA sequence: TGTGCCAGCAGGGACAGTTATCAGCCCCAGCATTTT.

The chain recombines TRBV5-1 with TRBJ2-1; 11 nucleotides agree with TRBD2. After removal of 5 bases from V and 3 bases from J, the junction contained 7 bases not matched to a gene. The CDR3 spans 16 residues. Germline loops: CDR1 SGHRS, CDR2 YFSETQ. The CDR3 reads CASSNDLAGGYNEQFF. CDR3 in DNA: TGCGCCAGCAGTAACGATCTAGCGGGAGGCTACAATGAGCAGTTCTTC. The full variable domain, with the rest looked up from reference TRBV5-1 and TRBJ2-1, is KAGVTQTPRYLIKTRGQQVTLSCSPISGHRSVSWYQQTPGQGLQFLFEYFSETQRNKGNFPGRFSGRQFSNSRSEMNVSTLELGDSALYLCASSNDLAGGYNEQFFGPGTRLTVL.

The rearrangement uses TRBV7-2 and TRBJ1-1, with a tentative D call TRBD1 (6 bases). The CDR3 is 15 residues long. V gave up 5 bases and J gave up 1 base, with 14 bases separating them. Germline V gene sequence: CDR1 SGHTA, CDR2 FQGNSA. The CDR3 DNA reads TGTGCCAGCAGCCGCATCGGGGGCTCGAACACTGAAGCTTTCTTT. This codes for CASSRIGGSNTEAFF.

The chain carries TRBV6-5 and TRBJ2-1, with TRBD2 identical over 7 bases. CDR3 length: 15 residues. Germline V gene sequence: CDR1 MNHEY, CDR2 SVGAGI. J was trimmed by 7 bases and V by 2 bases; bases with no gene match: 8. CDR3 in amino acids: CASSYAGAQKNEQFF. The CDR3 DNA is TGTGCCAGCAGTTACGCGGGAGCTCAGAAAAATGAGCAGTTCTTC.